This TCR beta chain was identified during a study of T cells in Graves' hyperthyroidism and ophthalmopathy. Whole-study findings and limits: Blood shared most expanded thyroid clonotypes above 0.001.

The CDR3 sequence is 16 residues long. V was cut by 2 bases and J by 5 bases, with 15 bases left in between. Germline V lookup: CDR1 LGHDT, CDR2 YNNKEL (reference sequence). This clonotype showed up many times. What it recognizes is unknown. From RNA transcripts, TCR beta CDR3 regions were amplified. During a first-round RT-PCR of the TCR CDR3, the HTBI primer set was used. Using its own MiXCR run on the multiplex PCR reads, TCRdb lists one record per CDR3 protein. The sample has approximately 740,000 distinct CDR3 sequences; around 15% are singletons. This TCR was sampled from a woman between 18 and 29 years old with Graves' hyperthyroidism. The chain has TRBV3-1 and TRBJ2-2; a possible D gene is TRBD1 (6 bases). Sequencing used blood. In DNA form, the CDR3 reads TGTGCCAGCAGCCAAACATACAGGGCCCCGACCGGGGAGCTGTTTTTT. It is translated as CASSQTYRAPTGELFF.